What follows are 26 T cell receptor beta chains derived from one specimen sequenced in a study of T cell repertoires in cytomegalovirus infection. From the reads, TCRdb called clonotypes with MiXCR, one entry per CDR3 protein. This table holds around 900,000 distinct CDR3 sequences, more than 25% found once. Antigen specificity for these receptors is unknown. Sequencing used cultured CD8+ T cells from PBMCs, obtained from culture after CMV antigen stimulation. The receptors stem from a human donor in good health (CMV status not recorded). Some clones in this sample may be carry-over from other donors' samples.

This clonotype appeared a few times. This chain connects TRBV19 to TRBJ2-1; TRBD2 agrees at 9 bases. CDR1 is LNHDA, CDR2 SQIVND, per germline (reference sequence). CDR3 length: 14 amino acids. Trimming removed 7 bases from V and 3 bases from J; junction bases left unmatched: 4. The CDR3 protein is CASNLAGFYNEQFF. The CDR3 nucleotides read TGTGCCAGTAACCTAGCGGGGTTCTACAATGAGCAGTTCTTC.

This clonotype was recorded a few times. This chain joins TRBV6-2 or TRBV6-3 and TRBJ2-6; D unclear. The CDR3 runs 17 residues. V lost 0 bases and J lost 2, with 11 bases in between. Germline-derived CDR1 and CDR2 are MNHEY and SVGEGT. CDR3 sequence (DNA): TGTGCCAGCAGTTACTCCCTGGACCGGGCTGGGGCCAACGTCCTGACTTTC. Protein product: CASSYSLDRAGANVLTF.

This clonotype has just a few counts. CDR3 DNA sequence: TGTGCCAGCAGTCCTTCTAGGGGGGAACGGAATCAGCCCCAGCATTTT. It specifies CASSPSRGERNQPQHF. J is TRBJ1-5 and V is TRBV7-9; TRBD1 might be the D (6 bases). There are 16 residues in the CDR3. Germline V gene lookup returns CDR1 SEHNR and CDR2 FQNEAQ (reference sequence). Trimming shortened V by 6 bases and J by 4 bases, and 19 bases separated the two germline ends.

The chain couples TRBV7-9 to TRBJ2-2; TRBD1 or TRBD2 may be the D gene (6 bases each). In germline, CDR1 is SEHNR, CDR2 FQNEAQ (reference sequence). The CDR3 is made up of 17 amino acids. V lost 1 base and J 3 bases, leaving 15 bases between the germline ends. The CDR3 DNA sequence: TGTGCCAGCAGCTTAGACATTCCGGGGGCGTACACCGGGGAGCTGTTTTTT. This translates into CASSLDIPGAYTGELFF.

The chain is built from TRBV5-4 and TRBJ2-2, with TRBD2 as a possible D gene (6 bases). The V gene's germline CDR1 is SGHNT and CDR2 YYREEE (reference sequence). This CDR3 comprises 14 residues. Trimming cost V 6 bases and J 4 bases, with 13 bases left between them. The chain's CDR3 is CASTLGGGTGELFF. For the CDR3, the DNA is TGTGCCAGCACCCTTGGGGGAGGCACCGGGGAGCTGTTTTTT. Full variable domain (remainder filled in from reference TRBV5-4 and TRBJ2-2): ETGVTQSPTHLIKTRGQQVTLRCSSQSGHNTVSWYQQALGQGPQFIFQYYREEENGRGNFPPRFSGLQFPNYSSELNVNALELDDSALYLCASTLGGGTGELFFGEGSRLTVL.

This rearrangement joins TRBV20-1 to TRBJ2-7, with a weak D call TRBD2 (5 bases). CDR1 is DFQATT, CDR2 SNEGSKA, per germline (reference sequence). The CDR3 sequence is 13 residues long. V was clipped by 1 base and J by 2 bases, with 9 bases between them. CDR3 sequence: CSARGGETYEQYF. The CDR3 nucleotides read TGCAGTGCTAGAGGTGGGGAGACCTACGAGCAGTACTTC.

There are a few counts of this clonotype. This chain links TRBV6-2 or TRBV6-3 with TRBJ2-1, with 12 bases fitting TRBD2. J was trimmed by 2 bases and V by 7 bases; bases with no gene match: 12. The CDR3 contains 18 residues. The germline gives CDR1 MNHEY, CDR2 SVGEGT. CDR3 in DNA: TGTGCCAGCATTCAGCGACTAGCGGGGGCCCCTCCCTACAATGAGCAGTTCTTC. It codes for CASIQRLAGAPPYNEQFF.

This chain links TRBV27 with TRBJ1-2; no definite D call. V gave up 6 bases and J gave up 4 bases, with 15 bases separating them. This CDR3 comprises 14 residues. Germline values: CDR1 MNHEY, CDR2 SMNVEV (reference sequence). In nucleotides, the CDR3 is TGTGCCAGCAGCCCTCATGGGCACTCCTATGGCTACACCTTC. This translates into CASSPHGHSYGYTF.

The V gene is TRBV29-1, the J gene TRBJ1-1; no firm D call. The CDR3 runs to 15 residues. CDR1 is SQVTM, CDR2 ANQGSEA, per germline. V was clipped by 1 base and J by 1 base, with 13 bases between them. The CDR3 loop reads CSVEGYTDKNTEAFF. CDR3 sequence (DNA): TGCAGCGTTGAAGGTTATACAGATAAGAACACTGAAGCTTTCTTT.

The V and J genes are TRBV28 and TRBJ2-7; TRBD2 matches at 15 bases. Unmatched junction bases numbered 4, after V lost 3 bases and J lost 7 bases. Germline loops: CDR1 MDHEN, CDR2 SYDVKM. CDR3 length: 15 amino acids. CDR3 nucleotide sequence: TGTGCCAGCAGTTTCGGGACTAGCGGGGGGCGAGAGCAGTACGTC. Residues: CASSFGTSGGREQYV.

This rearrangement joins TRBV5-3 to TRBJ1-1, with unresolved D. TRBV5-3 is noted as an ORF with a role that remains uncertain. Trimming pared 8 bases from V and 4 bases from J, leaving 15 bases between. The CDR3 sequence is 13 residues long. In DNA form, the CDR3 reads TGTGCCAGCAGCCTCGGTATTGGCACTGAAGCTTTCTTT. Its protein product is CASSLGIGTEAFF.

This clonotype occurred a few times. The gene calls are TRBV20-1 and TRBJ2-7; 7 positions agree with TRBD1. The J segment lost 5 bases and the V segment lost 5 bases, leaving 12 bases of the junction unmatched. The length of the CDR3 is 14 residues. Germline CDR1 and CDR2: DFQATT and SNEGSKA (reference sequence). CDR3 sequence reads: CSAHQGEGYNEQYV. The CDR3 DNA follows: TGCAGTGCTCATCAGGGGGAAGGGTACAACGAGCAGTACGTC.

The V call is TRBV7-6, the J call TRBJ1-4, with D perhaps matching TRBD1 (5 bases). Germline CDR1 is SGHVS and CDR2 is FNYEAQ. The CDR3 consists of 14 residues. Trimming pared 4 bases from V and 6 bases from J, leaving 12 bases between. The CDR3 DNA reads TGTGCCAGCAGCTACCGGGACGGGGATGAAAAACTGTTTTTT. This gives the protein CASSYRDGDEKLFF.

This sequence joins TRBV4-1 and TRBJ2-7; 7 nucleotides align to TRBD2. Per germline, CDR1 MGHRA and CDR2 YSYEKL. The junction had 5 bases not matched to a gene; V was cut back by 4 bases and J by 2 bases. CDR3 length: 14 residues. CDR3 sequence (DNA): TGCGCCAGCAGCCCCCAACGGGGGGCCTACGAGCAGTACGTC. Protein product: CASSPQRGAYEQYV.

The CDR3 is CASSRTSGGRLAKNIQYF. In DNA form, the CDR3 reads TGTGCCAGCAGCAGGACTAGCGGGGGGCGACTAGCCAAAAACATTCAGTACTTC. The rearrangement links TRBV7-9 to TRBJ2-4; the match to TRBD2 covers 14 bases. The V and J ends lost 5 bases and 0 bases, in that order; junction bases with no gene match: 6. The CDR3 is made up of 18 amino acids. In germline, CDR1 is SEHNR, CDR2 FQNEAQ (reference sequence).

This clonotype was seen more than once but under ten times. The CDR3 here is CATGRGTSGLSSYNEQFF. In DNA, the CDR3 is TGTGCCACTGGGAGAGGGACTAGCGGGCTAAGCTCCTACAATGAGCAGTTCTTC. This chain links TRBV10-3 with TRBJ2-1; 12 bases fit TRBD2. CDR1 and CDR2 (germline): ENHRY, SYGVKD. The trim removed 10 bases at V and 0 bases at J, leaving 13 bases unmatched. The CDR3 has 18 amino acids.

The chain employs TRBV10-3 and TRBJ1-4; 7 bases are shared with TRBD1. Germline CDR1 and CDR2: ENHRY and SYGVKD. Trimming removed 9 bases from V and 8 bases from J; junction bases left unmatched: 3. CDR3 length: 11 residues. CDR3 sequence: CAIRQGEKLFF. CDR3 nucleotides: TGTGCCATTCGACAGGGCGAAAAACTGTTTTTT.

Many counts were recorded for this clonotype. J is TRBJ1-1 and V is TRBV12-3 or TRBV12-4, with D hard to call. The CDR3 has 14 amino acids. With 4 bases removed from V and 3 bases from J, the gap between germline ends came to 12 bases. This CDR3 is CASSSEVYDTEAFF. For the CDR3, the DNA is TGTGCCAGCAGTTCGGAAGTCTATGACACTGAAGCTTTCTTT.

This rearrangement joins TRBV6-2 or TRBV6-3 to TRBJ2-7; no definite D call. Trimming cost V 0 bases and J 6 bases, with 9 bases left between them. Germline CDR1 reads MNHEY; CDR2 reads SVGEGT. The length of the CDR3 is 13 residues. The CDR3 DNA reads TGTGCCAGCAGTTACTCCGGAGCCTCCGAGCAGTACGTC. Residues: CASSYSGASEQYV.

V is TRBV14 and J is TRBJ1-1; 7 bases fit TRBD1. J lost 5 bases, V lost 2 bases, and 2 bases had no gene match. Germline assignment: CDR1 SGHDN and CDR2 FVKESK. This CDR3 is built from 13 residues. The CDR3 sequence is CASSQHRGTEAFF. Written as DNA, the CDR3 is TGTGCCAGCAGCCAACACAGGGGAACTGAAGCTTTCTTT.

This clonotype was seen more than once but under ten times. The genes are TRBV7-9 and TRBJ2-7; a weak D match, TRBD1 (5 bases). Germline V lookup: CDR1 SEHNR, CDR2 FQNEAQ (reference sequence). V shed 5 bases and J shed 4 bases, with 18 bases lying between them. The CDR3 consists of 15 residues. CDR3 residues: CASSPRGAQDYEQYF. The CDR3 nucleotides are TGTGCCAGCAGCCCTCGTGGGGCCCAAGATTACGAGCAGTACTTC.

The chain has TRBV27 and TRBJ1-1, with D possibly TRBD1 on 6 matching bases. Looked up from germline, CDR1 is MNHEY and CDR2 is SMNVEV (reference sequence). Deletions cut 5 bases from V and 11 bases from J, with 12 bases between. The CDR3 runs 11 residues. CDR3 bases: TGTGCCAGCAGTCGTGGACAGTGGGCTTTCTTT. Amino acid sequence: CASSRGQWAFF.

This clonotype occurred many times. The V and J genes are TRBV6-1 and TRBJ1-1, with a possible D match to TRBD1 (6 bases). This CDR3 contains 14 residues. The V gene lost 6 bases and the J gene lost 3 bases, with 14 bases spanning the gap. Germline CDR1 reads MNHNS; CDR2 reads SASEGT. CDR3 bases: TGTGCCAGCAGCTCACAGGGAGGGGACACTGAAGCTTTCTTT. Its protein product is CASSSQGGDTEAFF.

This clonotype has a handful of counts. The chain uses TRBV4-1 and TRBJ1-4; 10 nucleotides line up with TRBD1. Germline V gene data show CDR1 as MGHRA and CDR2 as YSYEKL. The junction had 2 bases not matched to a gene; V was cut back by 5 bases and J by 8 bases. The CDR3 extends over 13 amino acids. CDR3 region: CASSGDRGEKLFF. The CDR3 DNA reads TGCGCCAGCAGCGGGGACAGGGGAGAAAAACTGTTTTTT.

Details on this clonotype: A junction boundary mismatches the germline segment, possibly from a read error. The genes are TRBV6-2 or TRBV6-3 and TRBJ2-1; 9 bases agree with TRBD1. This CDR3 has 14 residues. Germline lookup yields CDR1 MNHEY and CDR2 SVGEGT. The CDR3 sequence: CANSPGQGYNEQFF. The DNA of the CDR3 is TGTGCCAACAGTCCGGGACAGGGCTACAATGAGCAGTTCTTC.

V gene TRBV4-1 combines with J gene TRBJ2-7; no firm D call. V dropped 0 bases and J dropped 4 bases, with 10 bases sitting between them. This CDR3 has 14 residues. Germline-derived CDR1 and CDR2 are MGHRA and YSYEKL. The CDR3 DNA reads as TGCGCCAGCAGCCAAGAGAAGGCCGGTTACGAGCAGTACTTC. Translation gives CASSQEKAGYEQYF.